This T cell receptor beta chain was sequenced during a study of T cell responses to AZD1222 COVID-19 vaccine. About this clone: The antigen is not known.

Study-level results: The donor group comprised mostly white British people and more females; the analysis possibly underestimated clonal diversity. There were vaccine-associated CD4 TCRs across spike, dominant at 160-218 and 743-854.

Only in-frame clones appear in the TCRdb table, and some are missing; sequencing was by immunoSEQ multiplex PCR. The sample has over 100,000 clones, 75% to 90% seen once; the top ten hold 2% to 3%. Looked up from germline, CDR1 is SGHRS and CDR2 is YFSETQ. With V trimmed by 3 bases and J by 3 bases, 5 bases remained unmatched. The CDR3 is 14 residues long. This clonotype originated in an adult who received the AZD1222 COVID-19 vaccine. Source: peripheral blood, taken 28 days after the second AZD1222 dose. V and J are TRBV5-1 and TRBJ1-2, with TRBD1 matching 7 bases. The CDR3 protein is CASSWGGTDYGYTF. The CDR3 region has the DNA TGCGCCAGCAGCTGGGGTGGGACAGACTATGGCTACACCTTC.